Each of the 27 T cell receptor beta chains below was sequenced from the same sample in a study of shared clonotypes between healthy human individuals. Terminally differentiated effector memory CD45RA+ cells were excluded by CCR7 positive selection of CD45RO-negative cells. Clones were read by immunoSEQ multiplex PCR, and TCRdb kept only the in-frame ones, dropping some. The table includes more than 2 million clones, over 85% detected once. Sequenced sample: naive CD8+ T cells sorted from blood. These receptors all come from a man younger than 35 in good health.

Concerning this clone itself: Other DNA sequences in this sample translate to the same CDR3. The chain is built from TRBV7-9 and TRBJ1-1; D is uncertain. Per the germline V gene, CDR1 is SEHNR and CDR2 is FQNEAQ (reference sequence). V was shortened by 5 bases and J by 6 bases, with 13 bases between the two germline ends. This CDR3 is built from 13 residues. This CDR3 is CASSPIRGPEAFF. CDR3 coding DNA: TGTGCCAGCAGCCCAATCCGGGGTCCTGAAGCTTTCTTT.

V gene TRBV19 combines with J gene TRBJ1-2; D perhaps matches TRBD1 (6 bases). Trimming removed 2 bases from V and 7 bases from J, with 11 bases in between. In germline, CDR1 is LNHDA, CDR2 SQIVND (reference sequence). This CDR3 spans 13 amino acids. CDR3 DNA sequence: TGTGCCAGTAGTATAATGACAGGTATTGGCTACACCTTC. Translation: CASSIMTGIGYTF.

This chain uses TRBV5-1 with TRBJ1-4, with 8 bases fitting TRBD1. Trimming took 4 bases from V and 2 from J; bases not matched to a gene: 7. The CDR3 sequence is 16 residues long. Germline V gene sequence: CDR1 SGHRS, CDR2 YFSETQ. CDR3 sequence (DNA): TGCGCCAGCAGCCCCCCGGACAGGGCCACTAATGAAAAACTGTTTTTT. Encoded protein: CASSPPDRATNEKLFF.

Of note for this clone: Other DNA sequences within the sample encode an identical CDR3. The V and J genes are TRBV4-1 and TRBJ2-2; D tentatively fits TRBD1 or TRBD2 (6 bases each). The CDR3 spans 12 residues. Germline-derived CDR1 and CDR2 are MGHRA and YSYEKL. The germline V and J ends were trimmed by 9 bases and 5 bases, with 10 bases remaining between them. The CDR3 DNA is TGCGCCAGTAGAGGGGGGACCGGGGAGCTGTTTTTT. Translating gives CASRGGTGELFF.

The genes are TRBV1 and TRBJ2-5; the table's D call TRBD2 went unverified against the DNA. TRBV1 is a documented pseudogene. CDR3 length: 16 residues. CDR3 amino acids: CTSRVGLAGVVETQYF. The CDR3 region has the DNA TGCACCAGCAGGGTGGGGCTAGCGGGAGTGGTGGAGACCCAGTACTTC.

This clone has only one observation. The J gene is TRBJ2-3, the V gene TRBV5-4; TRBD2 is a possible D gene (6 bases). CDR3 length equals 11 residues. Looked up from germline, CDR1 is SGHNT and CDR2 is YYREEE (reference sequence). Between the trimmed V and J ends, which lost 7 bases and 3 bases, there was a span of 6 bases. The CDR3 nucleotides are TGTGCCAGCCGGGGGACAGATACGCAGTATTTT. It yields the protein CASRGTDTQYF.

V is TRBV4-1 and J is TRBJ1-2, with D unresolved. Germline CDR1 MGHRA, CDR2 YSYEKL. Trimming shortened V by 1 base and J by 4 bases, and 10 bases separated the two germline ends. This CDR3 has 14 residues. The CDR3 region has the DNA TGCGCCAGCAGCCAAGGAGACAAGAGCTATGGCTACACCTTC. Protein: CASSQGDKSYGYTF.

The chain uses TRBV6-5 and TRBJ2-1, with D hard to call. The CDR3 length is 12 residues. The ends were cut back, 5 bases at V and 5 bases at J, with 7 bases in the middle. The germline CDR1 and CDR2 sequences are MNHEY and SVGAGI. The CDR3 loop reads CASSTLNNEQFF. The CDR3 coding sequence is TGTGCCAGCAGTACATTGAACAATGAGCAGTTCTTC.

The chain links TRBV28 to TRBJ2-7, with TRBD1 matching over 8 bases. This CDR3 contains 12 residues. Germline V gene sequence: CDR1 MDHEN, CDR2 SYDVKM. Losses at the gene ends were 6 bases for V and 6 bases for J; bases not matched to a gene: 4. CDR3 DNA sequence: TGTGCCAGCAGAGATACAGGGGGCGAGCAGTACTTC. This codes for CASRDTGGEQYF. Supplemented by reference TRBV28 and TRBJ2-7, the full variable domain reads DVKVTQSSRYLVKRTGEKVFLECVQDMDHENMFWYRQDPGLGLRLIYFSYDVKMKEKGDIPEGYSVSREKKERFSLILESASTNQTSMYLCASRDTGGEQYFGPGTRLTVT.

The CDR3 protein is CASSGGQGRYNSPLHF. The CDR3 bases are TGTGCCAGCAGCGGGGGGCAGGGACGGTATAATTCACCCCTCCACTTT. The gene calls are TRBV9 and TRBJ1-6, with a tentative D call TRBD1 (6 bases). From germline, CDR1 is SGDLS and CDR2 YYNGEE. Between the trimmed V and J ends, which lost 3 bases and 4 bases, there was a span of 14 bases. The CDR3 has 16 residues.

The chain recombines TRBV30 with TRBJ1-2; a possible D gene is TRBD1 (5 bases). The germline CDR1 and CDR2 sequences are GTSNPN and SVGIG (reference sequence). The CDR3 runs to 14 residues. The V end lost 2 bases, the J end lost 4 bases, and 14 bases lay between the germline ends. The CDR3 coding sequence is TGTGCCTGGAGTCTCCCGGCCAGGGCCTATGGCTACACCTTC. Amino acid sequence: CAWSLPARAYGYTF.

J is TRBJ1-1 and V is TRBV27; D is unclear. This CDR3 contains 13 residues. Germline V gene sequence: CDR1 MNHEY, CDR2 SMNVEV (reference sequence). Trimming left V 4 bases short and J 6 bases short, with 12 bases between. The CDR3, as DNA: TGTGCCAGCAGTTCCGGGGAATTCGCTGAAGCTTTCTTT. This codes for CASSSGEFAEAFF.

Notes on this clone: The same CDR3 arises from other DNA sequences in this sample as well. This chain uses TRBV7-9 with TRBJ1-1; D may be TRBD1 (5 bases). Germline CDR1 and CDR2: SEHNR and FQNEAQ (reference sequence). This CDR3 has 15 residues. The V end was cut by 1 base, the J end by 0 bases, with 9 bases between. CDR3 sequence reads: CASSLGQGMNTEAFF. The CDR3 region has the DNA TGTGCCAGCAGCTTAGGGCAGGGAATGAACACTGAAGCTTTCTTT. Variable domain in full (rest from reference TRBV7-9 and TRBJ1-1): DTGVSQNPRHKITKRGQNVTFRCDPISEHNRLYWYRQTLGQGPEFLTYFQNEAQLEKSRLLSDRFSAERPKGSFSTLEIQRTEQGDSAMYLCASSLGQGMNTEAFFGQGTRLTVV.

V and J are TRBV2 and TRBJ2-3; D gene ambiguous. CDR3 length: 15 residues. The germline V gene has CDR1 SNHLY and CDR2 FYNNEI. Trimming pared 3 bases from V and 11 bases from J, leaving 21 bases between. DNA for the CDR3: TGTGCCAGCAGTGATTTAGGCTCACCGCCTTGGGGGCAGTATTTT. It encodes CASSDLGSPPWGQYF.

The chain joins TRBV7-2 to TRBJ1-3, with a possible D match to TRBD1 (5 bases). The CDR3 totals 18 residues. Germline V CDR1 and CDR2: SGHTA, FQGNSA. V was cut by 5 bases and J by 0 bases, with 20 bases left in between. In DNA, the CDR3 is TGTGCCAGCAGCCCCCGGCCAGGGTATTCTTTCTCTGGAAACACCATATATTTT. It is translated as CASSPRPGYSFSGNTIYF.

Details on this clone: Other DNA sequences within the sample encode an identical CDR3. V usage is TRBV9 and J usage is TRBJ2-7; D call uncertain. V lost 4 bases and J lost 1, with 6 bases in between. The CDR3 has 12 residues. Germline lookup yields CDR1 SGDLS and CDR2 YYNGEE. The CDR3 reads CASSTDSYEQYF. In nucleotides, the CDR3 is TGTGCCAGCAGCACAGATTCCTACGAGCAGTACTTC.

In the case of this clone: This specimen includes other DNA sequences encoding the same CDR3. The chain is built from TRBV7-6 and TRBJ1-2, with TRBD1 as a possible D gene (6 bases). V was pared by 5 bases and J by 8 bases, with 12 bases between. This CDR3 is 12 amino acids long. Looked up from germline, CDR1 is SGHVS and CDR2 is FNYEAQ. In nucleotides, the CDR3 is TGTGCCAGCAGCCCCGGGGGGGGCGGCTACACCTTC. Its protein is CASSPGGGGYTF.

The rearrangement uses TRBV30 and TRBJ2-5; 9 bases align to TRBD1. V lost 3 bases to trimming and J lost 4 bases; unmatched junction nucleotides: 9. From germline, CDR1 is GTSNPN and CDR2 SVGIG (reference sequence). The CDR3 covers 15 residues. The CDR3 here is CAWRSMGQGRETQYF. CDR3 in DNA: TGTGCCTGGAGGTCCATGGGACAGGGAAGAGAGACCCAGTACTTC.

The table lists this clone with a count of one. The chain recombines TRBV6-1 with TRBJ2-7; D is unclear. Trimming stripped 3 bases from V and 10 bases from J, with 10 bases between. Per the germline V gene, CDR1 is MNHNS and CDR2 is SASEGT. The CDR3 totals 11 residues. The CDR3, as DNA: TGTGCCAGCAGTGATGACACCCTTCAGTACTTC. The encoded protein is CASSDDTLQYF.

The chain employs TRBV27 and TRBJ1-1; D might be TRBD1 (6 bases). Germline lookup yields CDR1 MNHEY and CDR2 SMNVEV (reference sequence). The CDR3 loop spans 14 amino acids. V lost 4 bases and J 4 bases, leaving 13 bases between the germline ends. The CDR3 bases are TGTGCCAGCAGTTCCAGGGGTTTGGGCACTGAAGCTTTCTTT. As protein: CASSSRGLGTEAFF.

V and J are TRBV6-1 and TRBJ1-5; D gene ambiguous. Germline V gene lookup returns CDR1 MNHNS and CDR2 SASEGT. V was clipped by 4 bases and J by 3 bases, with 13 bases between them. CDR3 length equals 15 residues. For the CDR3, the DNA is TGTGCCAGCAGTGGACGGGAAACGCCCAATCAGCCCCAGCATTTT. Translation: CASSGRETPNQPQHF.

V gene TRBV30 combines with J gene TRBJ1-5; D uncertain. Germline V gene sequence: CDR1 GTSNPN, CDR2 SVGIG (reference sequence). Trimming stripped 0 bases from V and 3 bases from J, with 9 bases between. This CDR3 has 14 amino acids. The CDR3 sequence is CAWSVTGYNQPQHF. The CDR3 region has the DNA TGTGCCTGGAGTGTAACGGGATACAATCAGCCCCAGCATTTT.

The chain is built from TRBV14 and TRBJ2-1, with D possibly being TRBD1 or TRBD2 (5 bases each). Germline V gene data show CDR1 as SGHDN and CDR2 as FVKESK. V was clipped by 0 bases and J by 7 bases, with 19 bases between them. This CDR3 contains 17 residues. CDR3 nucleotides: TGTGCCAGCAGCCAAGAACCGGGACCATGGGCATTGAATGAGCAGTTCTTC. It yields the protein CASSQEPGPWALNEQFF.

In nucleotides, the CDR3 is TGTGCCATCAGTGCCTTCCAGGGGCTGAACACTGAAGCTTTCTTT. The encoded protein is CAISAFQGLNTEAFF. The chain combines TRBV10-3 with TRBJ1-1, with D perhaps TRBD1 (6 bases). CDR3 length: 15 residues. Germline lookup yields CDR1 ENHRY and CDR2 SYGVKD. The ends were cut back, 4 bases at V and 0 bases at J, with 12 bases in the middle.

J is TRBJ2-1 and V is TRBV5-1, with D perhaps TRBD2 (5 bases). V lost 2 bases, J lost 5 bases, and 14 bases lay in between. CDR3 length equals 15 residues. Germline CDR1 is SGHRS and CDR2 is YFSETQ. CDR3 in amino acids: CASSFEGLRDNEQFF. In nucleotides, the CDR3 is TGCGCCAGCAGCTTCGAGGGCTTAAGGGACAATGAGCAGTTCTTC.

The J gene is TRBJ1-1, the V gene TRBV10-3, with no clear D. Germline V gene sequence: CDR1 ENHRY, CDR2 SYGVKD. CDR3 length: 16 residues. V dropped 2 bases and J dropped 5 bases, with 18 bases sitting between them. The CDR3, as DNA: TGTGCCATCAGTGAGCTCGATCCGGGATCTGAGACTGAAGCTTTCTTT. The encoded protein is CAISELDPGSETEAFF.

With regard to this clone: The same CDR3 also results from other DNA sequences found in this sample. The V call is TRBV27, the J call TRBJ2-7, with TRBD1 matching 7 bases. This CDR3 comprises 13 residues. The trim removed 6 bases at V and 3 bases at J, leaving 5 bases unmatched. Germline V gene sequence: CDR1 MNHEY, CDR2 SMNVEV (reference sequence). In DNA form, the CDR3 reads TGTGCCAGCAGCTATCGGGACAGCTACGAGCAGTACTTC. Its protein is CASSYRDSYEQYF.